The 3 T cell receptor beta chains listed next were all sequenced from one sample in a study of cytomegalovirus exposure and HLA in healthy donors (dated 2017 in TCRdb). The library was produced with the immunoSEQ multiplex PCR assay. A mixture of 60 forward primers for TCR Vbeta segments and 13 reverse primers for TCR Jbeta segments was used in the multiplex PCR. TCRdb re-hosts the immuneACCESS table, in-frame sequences only. Its copies lack some clones; in the studies checked, an unresolved V gene accounts for under half of them, and the cause for the rest is not known. Within this sample are about 250,000 clones, with about nine tenths of them counted one time only. 1.5% to 2% of the sample is in the top ten clones. The sequenced sample was PBMCs. These receptors all come from a girl aged 2 to 10 in good health and CMV-seronegative.

This clone is a singleton in its sample. The chain carries TRBV29-1 and TRBJ2-1; 8 bases map to TRBD2. The ends lost 3 bases at V and 12 bases at J; junction bases unmatched: 4. Germline V gene data show CDR1 as SQVTM and CDR2 as ANQGSEA. This CDR3 region has 11 residues. The CDR3 spells CSVEWAGGQFF. The CDR3 DNA reads TGCAGCGTTGAGTGGGCGGGGGGGCAGTTCTTC.

The V call is TRBV11-2, the J call TRBJ2-7; D not certain. V shed 1 base and J shed 7 bases, with 14 bases lying between them. Germline V CDR1 and CDR2: SGHAT, FQNNGV. The CDR3 is 14 amino acids. CDR3 sequence reads: CASSLAPAVGEQYF. The CDR3 nucleotides are TGTGCCAGCAGCTTAGCCCCCGCCGTCGGGGAGCAGTACTTC.

The CDR3 coding sequence is TGTGCCAGCAGTGACTCTGACAGGGGATGGTGGAATCAGCCCCAGCATTTT. It translates to CASSDSDRGWWNQPQHF. This chain uses TRBV6-4 with TRBJ1-5; 8 positions match TRBD1. J was trimmed by 4 bases and V by 0 bases; bases with no gene match: 8. Germline CDR1 MRHNA, CDR2 SNTAGT. The CDR3 length is 17 residues.